Following are 28 T cell receptor beta chains from one sample sequenced in a study of T-cell memory formation after mild COVID-19. Each CDR3 protein gets one entry after TCRdb re-called the 5' RACE reads with MiXCR. Of more than 300,000 distinct CDR3 sequences detected, approximately 15% appear once; the ten largest clones hold roughly a fifth. The sequenced sample was PBMCs or a T cell subset sorted from them (not recorded which). The receptor source for this set is a man between 18 and 29 years old who had mild COVID-19 (a few samples of this study predate the infection). Cell type and time point are not known.

The J gene is TRBJ2-6, the V gene TRBV7-3; 8 bases line up with TRBD1. The V gene end was trimmed by 5 bases and the J gene end by 4 bases; junction bases not matched to a gene: 10. The CDR3 contains 17 residues. The germline CDR1 and CDR2 sequences are SGHTA and FQGTGA. This CDR3 is CASSLRTGIFGANVLTF. CDR3 DNA sequence: TGTGCCAGCAGCCTACGGACAGGGATTTTCGGGGCCAACGTCCTGACTTTC.

This clonotype was found many times. V is TRBV7-9 and J is TRBJ2-7, with 7 bases fitting TRBD1. The junction had 10 bases not matched to a gene; V was cut back by 1 base and J by 4 bases. From germline, CDR1 is SEHNR and CDR2 FQNEAQ (reference sequence). The CDR3 has 16 residues. Here the CDR3 DNA reads TGTGCCAGCAGCTTAGAACCCCAAACAGGGGCGTACGAGCAGTACGTC. It codes for CASSLEPQTGAYEQYV.

The chain uses TRBV4-3 and TRBJ2-3; D not resolved. This CDR3 has 14 residues. With 0 bases removed from V and 9 bases from J, the gap between germline ends came to 13 bases. Germline V gene data show CDR1 as LGHNA and CDR2 as YSLEER. CDR3 region: CASSQDQSRQTQYF. The CDR3 DNA reads TGCGCCAGCAGCCAAGATCAATCTCGGCAAACGCAGTATTTT.

This clonotype has a handful of counts. The chain links TRBV10-3 to TRBJ1-6; D might be TRBD1 (6 bases). The CDR3 consists of 15 residues. Trimming stripped 5 bases from V and 5 bases from J, with 13 bases between. Germline V CDR1 and CDR2: ENHRY, SYGVKD. The CDR3 reads CAISPLQGDNSPLHF. CDR3 bases: TGTGCCATCAGTCCCCTACAGGGAGATAATTCACCCCTCCACTTT.

This clonotype was detected many times. The chain employs TRBV20-1 and TRBJ2-5; D is perhaps TRBD2 (6 bases). Trimming took off 6 bases at V and 3 bases at J, with 17 bases between the two ends. Per the germline V gene, CDR1 is DFQATT and CDR2 is SNEGSKA (reference sequence). The CDR3 runs 14 residues. The CDR3 DNA follows: TGCAGTGCAGCTGGGGCGGGGCTCGAAGAGACCCAGTACTTC. It translates to CSAAGAGLEETQYF.

This clonotype was observed a few times. The chain carries TRBV6-2 or TRBV6-3 and TRBJ2-2; 10 nucleotides line up with TRBD1. CDR1 and CDR2 from the germline V gene are MNHEY and SVGEGT. Unmatched junction bases numbered 4, after V lost 7 bases and J lost 5 bases. The CDR3 contains 14 residues. CDR3 sequence reads: CASTGQGPTGELFF. CDR3 DNA sequence: TGTGCCAGCACGGGACAGGGGCCGACCGGGGAGCTGTTTTTT.

This clonotype appeared a few times. CDR3 loop: CASSLGGVEVQYF. CDR3 coding DNA: TGTGCCAGCAGCTTAGGGGGGGTAGAGGTGCAGTACTTC. The chain couples TRBV7-2 to TRBJ2-7; D possibly corresponds to TRBD2 (6 bases). There are 13 residues in the CDR3. V was pared by 1 base and J by 9 bases, with 13 bases between. Germline V gene data show CDR1 as SGHTA and CDR2 as FQGNSA.

This clonotype was seen only a few times. The chain combines TRBV6-4 with TRBJ1-5, with 7 bases fitting TRBD1. This CDR3 contains 17 residues. Trimming removed 8 bases from V and 0 bases from J; junction bases left unmatched: 13. In germline, CDR1 is MRHNA, CDR2 SNTAGT. CDR3 sequence: CASFEGAHPYSNQPQHF. As DNA, the CDR3 is TGTGCCAGCTTTGAGGGGGCCCACCCGTATAGCAATCAGCCCCAGCATTTT.

This clonotype came up many times. This chain connects TRBV7-6 to TRBJ2-1; D is perhaps TRBD1 or TRBD2 (6 bases each). Trimming removed 4 bases from V and 4 bases from J, with 14 bases in between. CDR1 and CDR2 from the germline V gene are SGHVS and FNYEAQ. There are 15 residues in the CDR3. The CDR3 DNA reads as TGTGCCAGCAGCTCGGTAGGGGGGAGGTACAATGAGCAGTTCTTC. It yields the protein CASSSVGGRYNEQFF.

A single count supports this clonotype. The genes are TRBV28 and TRBJ2-1; 8 bases align to TRBD2. Germline CDR1 is MDHEN and CDR2 is SYDVKM. The V segment lost 8 bases and the J segment 6 bases; nucleotides outside the gene matches: 9. The CDR3 is 14 residues long. CDR3 in amino acids: CASFGAGGINEQFF. In nucleotides, the CDR3 is TGTGCCAGCTTCGGGGCGGGGGGTATCAATGAGCAGTTCTTC. Using reference TRBV28 and TRBJ2-1 for the parts outside the CDR3, the full variable domain is DVKVTQSSRYLVKRTGEKVFLECVQDMDHENMFWYRQDPGLGLRLIYFSYDVKMKEKGDIPEGYSVSREKKERFSLILESASTNQTSMYLCASFGAGGINEQFFGPGTRLTVL.

The chain employs TRBV5-1 and TRBJ2-1, with TRBD2 matching over 7 bases. V was clipped by 10 bases and J by 4 bases; unmatched bases: 17. The germline V gene encodes CDR1 SGHRS and CDR2 YFSETQ. The CDR3 loop spans 16 amino acids. CDR3 sequence reads: CASSGPGGTSYNEQFF. The CDR3 DNA reads as TGCGCCTCAAGCGGCCCCGGGGGGACCTCTTACAATGAGCAGTTCTTC. The full variable domain, with the rest looked up from reference TRBV5-1 and TRBJ2-1, is KAGVTQTPRYLIKTRGQQVTLSCSPISGHRSVSWYQQTPGQGLQFLFEYFSETQRNKGNFPGRFSGRQFSNSRSEMNVSTLELGDSALYLCASSGPGGTSYNEQFFGPGTRLTVL.

This chain uses TRBV6-6 with TRBJ2-7; tentatively, D is TRBD1 (5 bases). The germline V and J ends were trimmed by 0 bases and 12 bases, with 15 bases remaining between them. Germline V lookup: CDR1 MNHNY, CDR2 SVGAGI (reference sequence). CDR3 size: 13 residues. The DNA for the CDR3 is TGTGCCAGCAGTTACTCCAGGGTCGGTTCGGGGTACGTC. Its protein product is CASSYSRVGSGYV.

This clonotype has more than one count but fewer than ten. This sequence joins TRBV12-3 or TRBV12-4 and TRBJ2-3; 9 bases line up with TRBD2. The length of the CDR3 is 14 residues. Losses at the gene ends were 7 bases for V and 2 bases for J; bases not matched to a gene: 4. The CDR3 DNA sequence: TGTGCCAGCAACTTAGCGGGGGCCACAGATACGCAGTATTTT. This codes for CASNLAGATDTQYF.

This clonotype was counted a few times. V and J are TRBV4-1 and TRBJ2-3, with D unclear. The CDR3 length is 14 residues. The germline V gene encodes CDR1 MGHRA and CDR2 YSYEKL. V was trimmed by 5 bases and J by 1 base, leaving 10 bases between them. The CDR3, as DNA: TGCGCCAGCAGCGATAGGGCCGGCACAGATACGCAGTATTTT. It is translated as CASSDRAGTDTQYF.

The V gene is TRBV6-5, the J gene TRBJ1-6; 7 positions agree with TRBD1. The ends lost 4 bases at V and 4 bases at J; junction bases unmatched: 10. CDR3 length equals 17 residues. Per germline, CDR1 MNHEY and CDR2 SVGAGI. CDR3: CASSLGLGTAYNSPLHF. For the CDR3, the DNA is TGTGCCAGCAGTTTGGGCCTCGGGACAGCTTATAATTCACCCCTCCACTTT.

The genes are TRBV5-1 and TRBJ2-7; weak D call: TRBD1 (5 bases). In germline, CDR1 is SGHRS, CDR2 YFSETQ. This CDR3 has 15 amino acids. The germline V and J ends were trimmed by 0 bases and 3 bases, with 13 bases remaining between them. Here the CDR3 reads CASSLDGHRFYEQYV. CDR3 DNA sequence: TGCGCCAGCAGCTTGGACGGACACCGGTTCTACGAGCAGTACGTC.

This clonotype was observed at least ten times. CDR3 in amino acids: CASSAAYEQYF. DNA for the CDR3: TGCGCCAGCAGTGCCGCCTACGAGCAGTACTTC. The chain couples TRBV10-2 to TRBJ2-7; D is unresolved. V lost 4 bases, J lost 2 bases, and 3 bases lay in between. Germline-derived CDR1 and CDR2 are WSHSY and SAAADI. This CDR3 is built from 11 residues.

The DNA for the CDR3 is TGCAGTGCTCCCAATGTGGCGGGACCGGGCTCTCGCTACACCTTC. Its translation: CSAPNVAGPGSRYTF. The chain carries TRBV20-1 and TRBJ1-2; D might be TRBD1 (5 bases). V lost 5 bases to trimming and J lost 9 bases, with 25 bases between them. This CDR3 is built from 15 residues. Germline CDR1 is DFQATT and CDR2 is SNEGSKA (reference sequence).

V is TRBV11-2 and J is TRBJ1-1, with D unresolved. Trimming took off 0 bases at V and 4 bases at J, with 9 bases between the two ends. The CDR3 has 14 amino acids. Germline CDR1 reads SGHAT; CDR2 reads FQNNGV. The CDR3 DNA is TGTGCCAGCAGCTTAGATCTCCCGGCCACTGAAGCTTTCTTT. Protein: CASSLDLPATEAFF.

This clonotype turned up a few times. The chain has TRBV19 and TRBJ1-5; a possible D gene is TRBD1 (5 bases). The CDR3 totals 15 residues. Germline lookup yields CDR1 LNHDA and CDR2 SQIVND (reference sequence). Between the trimmed V and J ends, which lost 1 base and 4 bases, there was a span of 11 bases. This chain's CDR3 is CASSIVQWGNQPQHF. The CDR3 DNA reads as TGTGCCAGTAGTATAGTACAGTGGGGGAATCAGCCCCAGCATTTT.

This chain uses TRBV14 with TRBJ2-5; D gene unclear. V was clipped by 1 base and J by 5 bases, with 14 bases between them. Germline V gene sequence: CDR1 SGHDN, CDR2 FVKESK. This CDR3 has 15 residues. For the CDR3, the DNA is TGTGCCAGCAGCCAAGCCCTTCCTCTGAGGGAGACCCAGTACTTC. It specifies CASSQALPLRETQYF.

A word on this clonotype: A junction boundary mismatches the germline segment, possibly from a read error. The CDR3 DNA follows: TGTGCCAGCAGCCGCACCAATGAGCCCCAGCATTTT. This sequence encodes CASSRTNEPQHF. The chain is built from TRBV3-1 and TRBJ1-5; D is ambiguous. Germline lookup yields CDR1 LGHDT and CDR2 YNNKEL (reference sequence). This CDR3 is built from 12 residues. Based on the CDR3 plus reference TRBV3-1 and TRBJ1-5, the full variable domain is DTAVSQTPKYLVTQMGNDKSIKCEQNLGHDTMYWYKQDSKKFLKIMFSYNNKELIINETVPNRFSPKSPDKAHLNLHINSLELGDSAVYFCASSRTNEPQHFGDGTRLSIL.

This clonotype occurred many times. The rearrangement joins TRBV5-1 to TRBJ2-1, with D possibly being TRBD1 (5 bases). V lost 2 bases, J lost 7 bases, and 10 bases lay in between. There are 13 residues in the CDR3. Germline V gene sequence: CDR1 SGHRS, CDR2 YFSETQ. The CDR3 is CASSLEGANEQFF. The DNA of the CDR3 is TGCGCCAGCAGCTTAGAAGGGGCTAATGAGCAGTTCTTC.

The sample holds many counts of this clonotype. The V gene is TRBV10-2, the J gene TRBJ2-1; D unclear. The V end was cut by 3 bases, the J end by 8 bases, with 5 bases between. CDR1 is WSHSY, CDR2 SAAADI, per germline. CDR3 length: 11 amino acids. The CDR3 is CASSDSDEQFF. The DNA of the CDR3 is TGCGCCAGCAGTGACAGCGATGAGCAGTTCTTC.

This clonotype was counted only a few times. The V gene is TRBV6-2 or TRBV6-3, the J gene TRBJ1-1, with D maybe TRBD1 (6 bases). The CDR3 totals 13 residues. The germline V gene encodes CDR1 MNHEY and CDR2 SVGEGT. V gave up 4 bases and J gave up 4 bases, with 10 bases separating them. The CDR3 DNA sequence: TGTGCCAGCAGTTTTTGGGGGCCCACTGAAGCTTTCTTT. Amino acids: CASSFWGPTEAFF.

The V and J genes are TRBV9 and TRBJ2-3; D remains unclear. The CDR3 totals 15 residues. V lost 2 bases and J 0 bases, leaving 10 bases between the germline ends. Germline V gives CDR1 SGDLS, CDR2 YYNGEE. The DNA of the CDR3 is TGTGCCAGCAGCGTCACCCTCTATAGCACAGATACGCAGTATTTT. Translating it yields CASSVTLYSTDTQYF. Supplemented by reference TRBV9 and TRBJ2-3, the full variable domain reads DSGVTQTPKHLITATGQRVTLRCSPRSGDLSVYWYQQSLDQGLQFLIQYYNGEERAKGNILERFSAQQFPDLHSELNLSSLELGDSALYFCASSVTLYSTDTQYFGPGTRLTVL.

In this sample, this clonotype turned up a few times. The chain links TRBV4-1 to TRBJ2-3; a possible D gene is TRBD2 (6 bases). Germline V gene data show CDR1 as MGHRA and CDR2 as YSYEKL. Trimming removed 1 base from V and 1 base from J, with 9 bases in between. This CDR3 contains 15 residues. This chain's CDR3 is CASSQAGVGTDTQYF. For the CDR3, the DNA is TGCGCCAGCAGCCAAGCGGGGGTGGGCACAGATACGCAGTATTTT.

This clonotype occurred many times. The chain combines TRBV4-2 with TRBJ2-6, with 10 bases aligning to TRBD2. The CDR3 contains 19 residues. Trimming took 1 base from V and 4 from J; bases not matched to a gene: 10. CDR1 LGHNA and CDR2 YNFKEQ come from the germline V gene. The CDR3 coding sequence is TGTGCCAGCAGCCAAGCCAGCGGGGGGGTCCCTCTGGGGGCCAACGTCCTGACTTTC. This translates into CASSQASGGVPLGANVLTF.